The 32 T cell receptor beta chains in this list originate from one sample, sequenced in a study of blood T cells in healthy people across ages. Primers used in a second PCR of roughly 7 to 12 cycles were a sample-barcoded 5' primer and a J-beta primer mix. TCRdb re-derived calls from the 5' RACE reads in MiXCR, one entry per CDR3 protein. This sample has around 700,000 distinct CDR3 sequences, with approximately 25% found just once. Another study also made use of these data, one on T cells of mothers and their children.

Sequencing was performed on blood. The receptors stem from a boy younger than 18 in good health.

The chain uses TRBV5-4 and TRBJ1-5; D unresolved. This CDR3 comprises 10 residues. Trimming cost V 3 bases and J 12 bases, with 7 bases left between them. CDR1 SGHNT and CDR2 YYREEE come from the germline V gene (reference sequence). The CDR3 DNA reads TGTGCCAGCAGCTCTCAGGACCAGCATTTT. This translates into CASSSQDQHF.

V is TRBV6-2 or TRBV6-3 and J is TRBJ2-3; D is unclear. The germline V and J ends were trimmed by 4 bases and 5 bases, with 4 bases remaining between them. The germline gives CDR1 MNHEY, CDR2 SVGEGT. The CDR3 loop spans 11 amino acids. For the CDR3, the DNA is TGTGCCAGCAGTTCGGAAGATACGCAGTATTTT. It codes for CASSSEDTQYF.

The chain uses TRBV7-9 and TRBJ2-2, with D perhaps given as TRBD1 or TRBD2 (5 bases each). CDR1 is SEHNR, CDR2 FQNEAQ, per germline (reference sequence). Trimming shortened V by 3 bases and J by 2 bases, and 13 bases separated the two germline ends. The CDR3 spans 16 residues. The CDR3 loop is CASSFLGTSNTGELFF. The CDR3 DNA reads TGTGCCAGCAGCTTTCTTGGGACGTCTAACACCGGGGAGCTGTTTTTT. Full variable domain (rest looked up from reference TRBV7-9 and TRBJ2-2): DTGVSQNPRHKITKRGQNVTFRCDPISEHNRLYWYRQTLGQGPEFLTYFQNEAQLEKSRLLSDRFSAERPKGSFSTLEIQRTEQGDSAMYLCASSFLGTSNTGELFFGEGSRLTVL.

This chain joins TRBV19 and TRBJ2-1; D is perhaps TRBD1 (5 bases). The V end lost 4 bases, the J end lost 9 bases, and 19 bases lay between the germline ends. Germline lookup yields CDR1 LNHDA and CDR2 SQIVND (reference sequence). The CDR3 has 15 residues. The CDR3 DNA sequence: TGTGCCAGTAGTAGAATGCAGGGCGAACGGCGTGAGCAGTTCTTC. It translates to CASSRMQGERREQFF.

The V call is TRBV5-1, the J call TRBJ2-5; D possibly matches TRBD1 or TRBD2 (5 bases each). V was trimmed by 4 bases and J by 4 bases, leaving 8 bases between them. Germline CDR1 and CDR2: SGHRS and YFSETQ. This CDR3 has 12 amino acids. CDR3 residues: CASSEGSETQYF. In DNA, the CDR3 is TGCGCCAGCAGCGAGGGGTCAGAGACCCAGTACTTC.

V gene TRBV12-3 or TRBV12-4 combines with J gene TRBJ1-2; D is unresolved. The CDR3 loop spans 14 amino acids. Deletions cut 5 bases from V and 4 bases from J, with 14 bases between. The CDR3 region is CASSPREAGYGYTF. In DNA form, the CDR3 reads TGTGCCAGCAGTCCACGGGAGGCCGGCTATGGCTACACCTTC.

In its sample, this clonotype was seen a few times. The rearrangement links TRBV4-1 to TRBJ2-1, with D tentatively TRBD1 or TRBD2 (5 bases each). V lost 0 bases and J lost 14, with 11 bases in between. The CDR3 is 12 residues long. CDR1 MGHRA and CDR2 YSYEKL come from the germline V gene. The chain's CDR3 is CASSQDGGAEFF. The CDR3 DNA reads TGCGCCAGCAGCCAAGATGGGGGAGCCGAGTTCTTC.

This clonotype was observed a handful of times. This chain connects TRBV20-1 to TRBJ1-1, with D tentatively TRBD1 (5 bases). This CDR3 region has 15 residues. V lost 3 bases to trimming and J lost 3 bases, with 17 bases between them. Per the germline V gene, CDR1 is DFQATT and CDR2 is SNEGSKA (reference sequence). CDR3 bases: TGCAGTGCTAGGGACTCTTATGAGGGGTACACTGAAGCTTTCTTT. It codes for CSARDSYEGYTEAFF.

This clonotype was counted only a few times. This chain uses TRBV4-1 with TRBJ2-5, with D hard to call. Trimming took 1 base from V and 5 from J, leaving 17 bases between them. From germline, CDR1 is MGHRA and CDR2 YSYEKL. This CDR3 is 16 amino acids long. CDR3 DNA sequence: TGCGCCAGCAGCCAAGGGTCGGGCTCCCCGACGGAGACCCAGTACTTC. Its translation: CASSQGSGSPTETQYF.

The chain combines TRBV10-3 with TRBJ1-2, with 7 bases that match TRBD1. CDR1 and CDR2 (germline): ENHRY, SYGVKD. The CDR3 contains 12 residues. V dropped 11 bases and J dropped 3; count of bases not matched to a gene: 6. This chain's CDR3 is CAVGGADYGYTF. In DNA form, the CDR3 reads TGTGCCGTAGGGGGCGCGGACTATGGCTACACCTTC.

This clonotype was picked up a small number of times. J is TRBJ2-1 and V is TRBV9, with D perhaps TRBD2 (6 bases). The germline gives CDR1 SGDLS, CDR2 YYNGEE. CDR3 length equals 14 residues. The V end lost 0 bases, the J end lost 4 bases, and 8 bases lay between the germline ends. The CDR3 DNA is TGTGCCAGCAGCGTAGGGGGACTTTACAATGAGCAGTTCTTC. Amino acids: CASSVGGLYNEQFF.

CDR3 bases: TGTGCCAGCACACTAGCGGGGGGGGAAGAGACCCAGTACTTC. It yields the protein CASTLAGGEETQYF. The chain employs TRBV13 and TRBJ2-5; 13 positions match TRBD2. V lost 7 bases to trimming and J lost 3 bases; unmatched junction nucleotides: 2. This CDR3 spans 14 amino acids. Germline V gene data show CDR1 as PRHDT and CDR2 as FYEKMQ (reference sequence).

This clonotype was recorded a few times. The rearrangement joins TRBV20-1 to TRBJ2-5; 9 bases fit TRBD2. The end of the DNA fits TRBJ2-1 better, so the J call may be wrong. The CDR3 consists of 15 residues. In germline, CDR1 is DFQATT, CDR2 SNEGSKA (reference sequence). CDR3 bases: TGCAGTGCTAGTGCCGGACTAGCGACCTACAATGAGCAGTTCTTC. Protein product: CSASAGLATYNEQFF.

CDR3 protein: CASSLPGDTQYF. The CDR3 region has the DNA TGCGCCAGCAGCTTGCCGGGAGATACGCAGTATTTT. The chain combines TRBV5-1 with TRBJ2-3; D is unclear. V shed 1 base and J shed 5 bases, with 5 bases lying between them. This CDR3 contains 12 residues. Germline CDR1 reads SGHRS; CDR2 reads YFSETQ.

The CDR3, as DNA: TGCAGCGTTGTCGGGGCTCTATCGGGGGAGACCCAGTACTTC. It specifies CSVVGALSGETQYF. This chain uses TRBV29-1 with TRBJ2-5, with D perhaps TRBD1 or TRBD2 (5 bases each). The length of the CDR3 is 14 residues. Trimming took 4 bases from V and 5 from J, leaving 17 bases between them. Germline lookup yields CDR1 SQVTM and CDR2 ANQGSEA.

This clonotype was recorded a few times. This chain connects TRBV7-2 to TRBJ2-1; a weak D match, TRBD2 (6 bases). The CDR3 sequence is 12 residues long. The V end was cut by 4 bases, the J end by 8 bases, with 9 bases between. Germline V gene sequence: CDR1 SGHTA, CDR2 FQGNSA. CDR3: CASSSSGDEQFF. The CDR3 DNA is TGTGCCAGCAGCTCCTCGGGGGATGAGCAGTTCTTC.

As to this clonotype: Since no conserved phenylalanine or tryptophan closes the CDR3, a read error is the likely cause. The V and J genes are TRBV29-1 and TRBJ2-5; D unresolved. This CDR3 has 11 amino acids. CDR1 and CDR2 (germline): SQVTM, ANQGSEA. V was shortened by 2 bases and J by 3 bases, with 4 bases between the two germline ends. The DNA for the CDR3 is TGCAGCGTTGAATGGGAAGAGACCCAGTACTCC. Translating gives CSVEWEETQYS.

This clonotype was detected a few times. The rearrangement uses TRBV11-3 and TRBJ2-1; TRBD2 might be the D (5 bases). Germline V gene lookup returns CDR1 SGHNT and CDR2 YENEEA. Trimming took off 2 bases at V and 16 bases at J, with 15 bases between the two ends. The CDR3 length is 12 residues. This chain's CDR3 is CASSLKEELYFF. The CDR3 region has the DNA TGTGCCAGCAGCTTAAAGGAGGAGCTTTATTTCTTC.

This clonotype has more than one count but fewer than ten. The chain couples TRBV28 to TRBJ2-7; the D call may be TRBD1 or TRBD2 (5 bases each). Deletions cut 4 bases from V and 3 bases from J, with 16 bases between. The CDR3 loop spans 15 amino acids. Germline loops: CDR1 MDHEN, CDR2 SYDVKM. The CDR3 DNA follows: TGTGCCAGCAGTTCCCCTGGGACGTCGGTCTACGAGCAGTACTTC. It yields the protein CASSSPGTSVYEQYF. The full variable domain, its missing parts supplied by reference TRBV28 and TRBJ2-7, is DVKVTQSSRYLVKRTGEKVFLECVQDMDHENMFWYRQDPGLGLRLIYFSYDVKMKEKGDIPEGYSVSREKKERFSLILESASTNQTSMYLCASSSPGTSVYEQYFGPGTRLTVT.

The J gene is TRBJ2-3, the V gene TRBV6-4; 10 nucleotides align to TRBD2. CDR1 and CDR2 from the germline V gene are MRHNA and SNTAGT. The CDR3 runs 15 residues. V lost 3 bases, J lost 6 bases, and 6 bases stayed unmatched. The CDR3 nucleotides read TGTGCCAGCAGTGAGGTAGCGGGGGGCGTCGATACGCAGTATTTT. Translation: CASSEVAGGVDTQYF.

There are a few counts of this clonotype. The chain links TRBV20-1 to TRBJ2-7; TRBD1 aligns across 8 bases. V shed 6 bases, J shed 6 bases, and the junction held 7 bases outside the gene matches. CDR3 length equals 12 residues. Germline V gene data show CDR1 as DFQATT and CDR2 as SNEGSKA (reference sequence). CDR3 nucleotides: TGCAGTGCAGGACAGGGAGTCGGCGAGCAGTACTTC. Translation: CSAGQGVGEQYF.

J is TRBJ2-1 and V is TRBV7-2; 9 bases are shared with TRBD2. The CDR3 totals 16 residues. Trimming at V came to 2 bases and at J to 7 bases, leaving 9 bases not matched to a gene. Looked up from germline, CDR1 is SGHTA and CDR2 is FQGNSA. The CDR3 DNA reads TGTGCCAGCAGCTTAAGAGCGGGGGGTGTGAGGAATGAGCAGTTCTTC. Its translation is CASSLRAGGVRNEQFF.

The chain uses TRBV29-1 and TRBJ2-1; TRBD1 is a possible D gene (6 bases). The CDR3 covers 15 residues. Germline V gene sequence: CDR1 SQVTM, CDR2 ANQGSEA. V was shortened by 0 bases and J by 9 bases, with 18 bases between the two germline ends. The CDR3 loop is CSVEDRTGSWGEQFF. DNA of the CDR3: TGCAGCGTTGAAGATCGTACAGGGTCCTGGGGTGAGCAGTTCTTC.

The V call is TRBV20-1, the J call TRBJ2-5, with D tentatively TRBD1 (6 bases). V was shortened by 3 bases and J by 5 bases, with 19 bases between the two germline ends. CDR3 length: 15 amino acids. CDR1 and CDR2 (germline): DFQATT, SNEGSKA (reference sequence). CDR3 sequence: CSARTRGDRWETQYF. DNA of the CDR3: TGCAGTGCTAGGACCAGGGGCGACCGTTGGGAGACCCAGTACTTC.

V usage is TRBV4-1 and J usage is TRBJ1-4; no reliable D call. The V end lost 3 bases, the J end lost 5 bases, and 13 bases lay between the germline ends. The CDR3 has 15 amino acids. Germline V CDR1 and CDR2: MGHRA, YSYEKL. The CDR3 is CASSQTDGTNEKLFF. The CDR3 bases are TGCGCCAGCAGCCAGACGGACGGCACGAATGAAAAACTGTTTTTT.

This clonotype has at least ten counts. The genes are TRBV7-2 and TRBJ2-5; 9 nucleotides align to TRBD2. The end of the DNA aligns better with TRBJ2-1, so the J call may be wrong. This CDR3 has 15 amino acids. Germline CDR1 SGHTA, CDR2 FQGNSA. Here the CDR3 DNA reads TGTGCCAGCAGCTTGTCGGGACTAGCAAACAATGAGCAGTTCTTC. It encodes CASSLSGLANNEQFF.

The chain couples TRBV7-9 to TRBJ2-1; D unresolved. The CDR3 sequence is 15 residues long. V was clipped by 1 base and J by 5 bases, with 12 bases between them. Germline V lookup: CDR1 SEHNR, CDR2 FQNEAQ (reference sequence). CDR3 nucleotides: TGTGCCAGCAGCTTAGAGATAGGGCTCCACAATGAGCAGTTCTTC. It specifies CASSLEIGLHNEQFF.

This clonotype was counted ten times or more. This chain joins TRBV10-1 and TRBJ2-7; no clear D. Trimming pared 11 bases from V and 1 base from J, leaving 6 bases between. This CDR3 contains 10 residues. Germline CDR1 reads WNHNN; CDR2 reads SYGVQD (reference sequence). CDR3 amino acids: CACPSYEQYF. In DNA form, the CDR3 reads TGCGCCTGCCCTTCCTACGAGCAGTACTTC.

V usage is TRBV19 and J usage is TRBJ2-2, with a weak D call TRBD2 (5 bases). CDR1 and CDR2 from the germline V gene are LNHDA and SQIVND (reference sequence). The V and J ends lost 4 bases and 2 bases respectively, with 11 bases between them. This CDR3 is built from 15 residues. The CDR3 sequence: CASSTYRENTGELFF. DNA of the CDR3: TGTGCCAGTAGTACGTACCGGGAAAACACCGGGGAGCTGTTTTTT.

This clonotype was seen more than once but under ten times. The chain employs TRBV5-8 and TRBJ2-7, with 8 bases aligning to TRBD2. The length of the CDR3 is 15 residues. Germline V gene sequence: CDR1 SGHTS, CDR2 YDEGEE. Trimming at V came to 2 bases and at J to 0 bases, leaving 4 bases not matched to a gene. As DNA, the CDR3 is TGTGCCAGCAGCTTCCCCGGGACTAGCTCCTACGAGCAGTACTTC. It yields the protein CASSFPGTSSYEQYF.

This clonotype was seen more than once but under ten times. The rearrangement links TRBV10-3 to TRBJ2-5; 10 bases map to TRBD2. TRBJ2-1 matches the DNA end more closely, so the J call is doubtful. CDR3 size: 15 residues. Germline CDR1 and CDR2: ENHRY and SYGVKD. In DNA form, the CDR3 reads TGTGCCTCCGGGGCCTCAGCGGGGGGGGACAATGAGCAGTTCTTC. Encoded protein: CASGASAGGDNEQFF.

This chain links TRBV7-9 with TRBJ1-1; 11 bases align to TRBD1. Germline CDR1 reads SEHNR; CDR2 reads FQNEAQ (reference sequence). The CDR3 is made up of 15 amino acids. Trimming took 5 bases from V and 10 from J; bases not matched to a gene: 12. The CDR3 sequence is CASSDFPGTGGRAFF. CDR3 nucleotides: TGTGCCAGCAGCGATTTTCCAGGGACAGGGGGGCGAGCTTTCTTT.